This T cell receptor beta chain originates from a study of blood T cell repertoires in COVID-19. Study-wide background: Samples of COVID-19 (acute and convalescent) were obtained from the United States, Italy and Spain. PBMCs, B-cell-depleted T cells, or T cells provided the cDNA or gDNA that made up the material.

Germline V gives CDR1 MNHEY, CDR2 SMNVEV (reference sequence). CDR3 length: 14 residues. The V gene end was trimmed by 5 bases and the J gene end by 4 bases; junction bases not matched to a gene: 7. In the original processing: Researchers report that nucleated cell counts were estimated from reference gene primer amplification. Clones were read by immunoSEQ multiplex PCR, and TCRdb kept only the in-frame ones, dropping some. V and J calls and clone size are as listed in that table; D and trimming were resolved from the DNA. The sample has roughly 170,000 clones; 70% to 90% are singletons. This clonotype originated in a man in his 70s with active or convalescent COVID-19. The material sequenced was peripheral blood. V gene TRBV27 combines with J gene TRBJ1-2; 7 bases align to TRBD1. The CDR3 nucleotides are TGTGCCAGCAGTGCGTTAGGGGGCCTCTATGGCTACACCTTC. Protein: CASSALGGLYGYTF.